This T cell receptor (beta chain) was retrieved from a study of shared clonotypes between healthy human individuals. This table comes from immunoSEQ multiplex PCR, and its TCRdb copy is limited to in-frame clones, with some not included. The sample records a few million clones, about 94% being singletons. This receptor was taken from a man between 18 and 29 years old in good health. The sample consisted of naive CD4+ T cells sorted from blood. The subset is: CD45RA+ positively selected.

CDR3 amino acids: CASSLLVTTNEKLFF. The CDR3 nucleotides are TGTGCCAGCAGCTTGCTCGTCACCACTAATGAAAAACTGTTTTTT. The V and J genes are TRBV7-2 and TRBJ1-4; D is ambiguous. V was shortened by 3 bases and J by 2 bases, with 10 bases between the two germline ends. CDR1 SGHTA and CDR2 FQGNSA come from the germline V gene. The CDR3 sequence is 15 residues long.